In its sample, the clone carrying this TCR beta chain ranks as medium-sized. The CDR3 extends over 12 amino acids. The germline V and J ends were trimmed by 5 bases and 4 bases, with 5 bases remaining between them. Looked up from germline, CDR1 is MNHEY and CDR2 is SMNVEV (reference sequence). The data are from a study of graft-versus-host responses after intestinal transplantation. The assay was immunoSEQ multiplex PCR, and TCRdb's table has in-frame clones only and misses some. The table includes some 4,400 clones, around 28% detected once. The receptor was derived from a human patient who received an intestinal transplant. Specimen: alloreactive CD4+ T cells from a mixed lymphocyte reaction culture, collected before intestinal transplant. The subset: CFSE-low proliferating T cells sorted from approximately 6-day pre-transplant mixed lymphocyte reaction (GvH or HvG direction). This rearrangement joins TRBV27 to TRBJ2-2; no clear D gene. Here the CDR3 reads CASSKVTGELFF. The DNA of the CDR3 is TGTGCCAGCAGTAAGGTCACCGGGGAGCTGTTTTTT.